Presented here are 14 T cell receptor beta chains from one specimen sequenced in a study of identical twins. TCRdb redid the calling of the 5' RACE reads with MiXCR, one entry per CDR3 protein. The sample yields hundreds of thousands of distinct CDR3 sequences, around an eighth seen once. These data also featured in a second study, about yellow fever vaccine responses in identical twins.

Material: PBMCs. These receptors all come from a woman aged 18-30 years in good health.

This chain uses TRBV12-5 with TRBJ2-1; 14 positions agree with TRBD2. V shed 7 bases, J shed 7 bases, and the junction held 12 bases outside the gene matches. This CDR3 has 17 amino acids. Germline V gene lookup returns CDR1 LGHNT and CDR2 FRNRAP. The CDR3 DNA reads as TGTGCTAGTGCGATCCGACTAGCGGGAGGGCCAGGGAATGAGCAGTTCTTC. Protein sequence: CASAIRLAGGPGNEQFF.

This rearrangement joins TRBV6-4 to TRBJ2-1; D call uncertain. V was trimmed by 0 bases and J by 6 bases, leaving 6 bases between them. The CDR3 has 13 residues. Germline V gene sequence: CDR1 MRHNA, CDR2 SNTAGT. The CDR3 loop reads CASSDSDTNEQFF. Written as DNA, the CDR3 is TGTGCCAGCAGTGACTCAGACACCAATGAGCAGTTCTTC.

This rearrangement joins TRBV27 to TRBJ1-1; possible D gene TRBD1, 5 bases. CDR1 and CDR2 (germline): MNHEY, SMNVEV (reference sequence). The germline V and J ends were trimmed by 3 bases and 1 base, with 12 bases remaining between them. The CDR3 contains 15 residues. The CDR3 region is CASSFVGRENTEAFF. The CDR3 DNA sequence: TGTGCCAGCAGTTTTGTCGGCAGGGAGAACACTGAAGCTTTCTTT.

The chain is built from TRBV25-1 and TRBJ2-1, with D unclear. CDR3 size: 16 residues. Trimming cost V 0 bases and J 5 bases, with 14 bases left between them. In germline, CDR1 is MGHDK, CDR2 SYGVNS. This CDR3 reads CASSEYGVHENNEQFF. For the CDR3, the DNA is TGTGCCAGCAGTGAATATGGCGTACACGAGAACAATGAGCAGTTCTTC.

The chain joins TRBV27 to TRBJ2-5; D remains ambiguous. The V and J ends lost 2 bases and 5 bases respectively, with 12 bases between them. This CDR3 comprises 14 residues. Looked up from germline, CDR1 is MNHEY and CDR2 is SMNVEV (reference sequence). The CDR3 is CASSLTRTVETQYF. CDR3 coding DNA: TGTGCCAGCAGTTTAACCCGGACCGTCGAGACCCAGTACTTC.

This clonotype was counted between two and nine times. The gene calls are TRBV5-1 and TRBJ2-2; a weak D match, TRBD1 (7 bases). The length of the CDR3 is 15 residues. The germline V gene encodes CDR1 SGHRS and CDR2 YFSETQ. V dropped 4 bases and J dropped 4 bases, with 14 bases sitting between them. CDR3 protein: CASSAGQTFTGELFF. The CDR3 bases are TGCGCCAGCAGCGCGGGACAGACTTTCACCGGGGAGCTGTTTTTT.

The rearrangement links TRBV9 to TRBJ2-2; D may be TRBD1 (6 bases). Germline CDR1 and CDR2: SGDLS and YYNGEE. The CDR3 totals 15 residues. Trimming shortened V by 7 bases and J by 7 bases, and 20 bases separated the two germline ends. DNA of the CDR3: TGTGCCAGCGGCGAGTGGGGACACAAGTTCGGGGAGCTGTTTTTT. The encoded protein is CASGEWGHKFGELFF. Filled out from reference TRBV9 and TRBJ2-2, the complete variable domain reads DSGVTQTPKHLITATGQRVTLRCSPRSGDLSVYWYQQSLDQGLQFLIQYYNGEERAKGNILERFSAQQFPDLHSELNLSSLELGDSALYFCASGEWGHKFGELFFGEGSRLTVL.

This clonotype was found many times. The chain joins TRBV6-1 to TRBJ2-2; 10 positions match TRBD2. The length of the CDR3 is 15 residues. Germline values: CDR1 MNHNS, CDR2 SASEGT. The V and J ends lost 6 bases and 6 bases, in that order; junction bases with no gene match: 7. CDR3 residues: CASRWLAGAAGELFF. The CDR3 region has the DNA TGTGCCAGCAGATGGCTAGCGGGAGCAGCCGGGGAGCTGTTTTTT.

This chain joins TRBV5-1 and TRBJ2-3, with a tentative D call TRBD1 (6 bases). Per germline, CDR1 SGHRS and CDR2 YFSETQ. The germline V and J ends were trimmed by 4 bases and 0 bases, with 18 bases remaining between them. The CDR3 is made up of 17 amino acids. CDR3 in amino acids: CASSQRWWGQSTDTQYF. CDR3 bases: TGCGCCAGCAGCCAACGGTGGTGGGGGCAAAGCACAGATACGCAGTATTTT.

The chain has TRBV3-1 and TRBJ2-1; TRBD1 might be the D (6 bases). The CDR3 is 15 residues long. Deletions cut 3 bases from V and 4 bases from J, with 13 bases between. Germline-derived CDR1 and CDR2 are LGHDT and YNNKEL (reference sequence). In DNA form, the CDR3 reads TGTGCCAGCAGCCATACCGGGACATCTTACAATGAGCAGTTCTTC. Protein product: CASSHTGTSYNEQFF.

This clonotype has more than one count but fewer than ten. CDR3 amino acids: CASNQQGGNYEQFF. As DNA, the CDR3 is TGTGCCAGCAACCAACAAGGGGGCAACTATGAGCAGTTCTTC. The rearrangement joins TRBV11-2 to TRBJ2-1, with 7 bases that match TRBD1. The germline gives CDR1 SGHAT, CDR2 FQNNGV. The CDR3 totals 14 residues. V dropped 7 bases and J dropped 8; count of bases not matched to a gene: 11.

This clonotype was seen only a few times. This chain connects TRBV20-1 to TRBJ2-3; TRBD1 is a possible D gene (6 bases). Trimming removed 5 bases from V and 2 bases from J, with 20 bases in between. Per the germline V gene, CDR1 is DFQATT and CDR2 is SNEGSKA (reference sequence). This CDR3 region has 16 residues. The CDR3 reads CSAHRPDRRSTDTQYF. In nucleotides, the CDR3 is TGCAGTGCTCATAGGCCTGACAGGAGATCCACAGATACGCAGTATTTT.

V and J are TRBV7-9 and TRBJ2-7, with 8 bases lining up with TRBD2. Germline V gene lookup returns CDR1 SEHNR and CDR2 FQNEAQ (reference sequence). This CDR3 spans 15 amino acids. The J segment lost 3 bases and the V segment lost 1 base, leaving 5 bases of the junction unmatched. DNA for the CDR3: TGTGCCAGCAGCTTAGGGGGGACTAGAGGCTACGAGCAGTACTTC. Encoded protein: CASSLGGTRGYEQYF. The whole variable domain, remainder taken from reference TRBV7-9 and TRBJ2-7, is DTGVSQNPRHKITKRGQNVTFRCDPISEHNRLYWYRQTLGQGPEFLTYFQNEAQLEKSRLLSDRFSAERPKGSFSTLEIQRTEQGDSAMYLCASSLGGTRGYEQYFGPGTRLTVT.

This clonotype was detected many times. The chain is built from TRBV11-1 and TRBJ1-4; 9 nucleotides line up with TRBD1. V was clipped by 3 bases and J by 0 bases; unmatched bases: 8. The CDR3 loop spans 18 amino acids. Germline loops: CDR1 SGHAT, CDR2 FQDESV (reference sequence). In DNA form, the CDR3 reads TGTGCCAGCAGCTTGCTAATGGGACAGGGCGCAACTAATGAAAAACTGTTTTTT. Its translation is CASSLLMGQGATNEKLFF. The whole variable domain, remainder taken from reference TRBV11-1 and TRBJ1-4, is EAEVAQSPRYKITEKSQAVAFWCDPISGHATLYWYRQILGQGPELLVQFQDESVVDDSQLPKDRFSAERLKGVDSTLKIQPAELGDSAMYLCASSLLMGQGATNEKLFFGSGTQLSVL.